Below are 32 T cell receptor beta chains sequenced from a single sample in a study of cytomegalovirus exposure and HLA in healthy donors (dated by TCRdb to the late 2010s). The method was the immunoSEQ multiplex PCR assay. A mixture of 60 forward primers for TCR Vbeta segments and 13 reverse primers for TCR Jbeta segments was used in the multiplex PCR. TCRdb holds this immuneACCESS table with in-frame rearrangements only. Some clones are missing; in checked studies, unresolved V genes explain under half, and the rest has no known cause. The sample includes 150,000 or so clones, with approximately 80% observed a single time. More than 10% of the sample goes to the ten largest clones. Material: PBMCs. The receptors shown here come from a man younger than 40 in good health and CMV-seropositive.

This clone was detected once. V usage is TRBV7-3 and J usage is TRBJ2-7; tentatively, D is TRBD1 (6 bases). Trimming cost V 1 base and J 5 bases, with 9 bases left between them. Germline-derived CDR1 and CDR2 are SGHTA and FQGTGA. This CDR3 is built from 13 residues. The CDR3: CASSLNRQDEQYF. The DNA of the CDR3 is TGTGCCAGCAGCTTAAATAGACAGGACGAGCAGTACTTC.

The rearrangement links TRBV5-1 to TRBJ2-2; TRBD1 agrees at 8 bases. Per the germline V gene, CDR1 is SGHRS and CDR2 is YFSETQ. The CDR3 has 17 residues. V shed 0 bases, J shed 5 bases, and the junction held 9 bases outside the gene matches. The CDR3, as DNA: TGCGCCAGCAGCTTGGGGTTCTCAGGGGGCGCTACCGGGGAGCTGTTTTTT. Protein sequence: CASSLGFSGGATGELFF.

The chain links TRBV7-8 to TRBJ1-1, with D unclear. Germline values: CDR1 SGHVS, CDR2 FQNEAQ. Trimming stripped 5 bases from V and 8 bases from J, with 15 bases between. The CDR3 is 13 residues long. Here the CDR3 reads CASSRGWRSEAFF. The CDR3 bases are TGTGCCAGCAGCCGCGGGTGGCGATCAGAAGCTTTCTTT.

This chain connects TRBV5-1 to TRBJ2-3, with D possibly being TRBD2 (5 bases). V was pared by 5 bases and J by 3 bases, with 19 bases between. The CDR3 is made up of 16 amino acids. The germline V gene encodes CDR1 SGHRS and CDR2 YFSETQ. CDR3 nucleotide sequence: TGCGCCAGCAGTCCGGCGACCAGCGGCAGAACAGATACGCAGTATTTT. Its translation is CASSPATSGRTDTQYF.

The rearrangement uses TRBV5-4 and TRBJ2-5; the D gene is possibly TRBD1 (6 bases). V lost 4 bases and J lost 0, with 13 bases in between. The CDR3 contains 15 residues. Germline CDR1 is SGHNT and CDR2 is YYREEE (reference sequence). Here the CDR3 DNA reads TGTGCCAGCAGCCGGGCAGGACAGAACCAAGAGACCCAGTACTTC. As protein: CASSRAGQNQETQYF.

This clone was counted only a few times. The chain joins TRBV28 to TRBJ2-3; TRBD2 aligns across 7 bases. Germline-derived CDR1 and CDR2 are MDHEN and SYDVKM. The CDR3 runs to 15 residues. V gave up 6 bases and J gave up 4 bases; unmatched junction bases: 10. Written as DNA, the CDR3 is TGTGCCAGCAGCACAGGCGGGAGTGGGTCAGATACGCAGTATTTT. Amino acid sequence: CASSTGGSGSDTQYF.

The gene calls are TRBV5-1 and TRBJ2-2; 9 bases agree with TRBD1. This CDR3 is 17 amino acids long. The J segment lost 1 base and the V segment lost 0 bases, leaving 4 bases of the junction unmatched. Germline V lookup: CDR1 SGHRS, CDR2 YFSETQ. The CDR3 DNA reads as TGCGCCAGCAGCTTGGACAGGGGGCGCGGGAACACCGGGGAGCTGTTTTTT. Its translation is CASSLDRGRGNTGELFF.

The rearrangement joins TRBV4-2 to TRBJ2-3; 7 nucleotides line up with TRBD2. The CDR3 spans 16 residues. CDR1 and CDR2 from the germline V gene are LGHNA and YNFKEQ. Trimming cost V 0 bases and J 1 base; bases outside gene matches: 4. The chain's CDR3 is CASSQELAVRTDTQYF. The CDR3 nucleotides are TGTGCCAGCAGCCAAGAGCTAGCGGTTCGCACAGATACGCAGTATTTT.

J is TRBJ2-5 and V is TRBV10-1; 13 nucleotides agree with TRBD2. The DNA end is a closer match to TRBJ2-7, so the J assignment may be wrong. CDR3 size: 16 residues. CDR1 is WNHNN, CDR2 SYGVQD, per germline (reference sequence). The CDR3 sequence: CASSEGLAGEGYEQYF. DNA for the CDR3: TGCGCCAGCAGTGAGGGACTAGCGGGAGAGGGTTACGAGCAGTACTTC.

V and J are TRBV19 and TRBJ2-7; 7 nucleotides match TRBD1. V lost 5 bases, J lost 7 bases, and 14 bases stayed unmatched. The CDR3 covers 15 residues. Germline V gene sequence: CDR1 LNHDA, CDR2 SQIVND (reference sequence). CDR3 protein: CASSSQGTGAREQYF. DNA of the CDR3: TGTGCCAGTAGTTCCCAGGGAACAGGGGCGCGGGAGCAGTACTTC.

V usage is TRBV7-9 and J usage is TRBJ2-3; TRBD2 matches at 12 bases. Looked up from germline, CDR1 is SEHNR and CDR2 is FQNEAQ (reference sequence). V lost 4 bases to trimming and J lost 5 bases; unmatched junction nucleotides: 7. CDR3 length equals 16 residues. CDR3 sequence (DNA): TGTGCCAGCAGCTCAGGACTAGCGGGAATCGTAGATACGCAGTATTTT. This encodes CASSSGLAGIVDTQYF.

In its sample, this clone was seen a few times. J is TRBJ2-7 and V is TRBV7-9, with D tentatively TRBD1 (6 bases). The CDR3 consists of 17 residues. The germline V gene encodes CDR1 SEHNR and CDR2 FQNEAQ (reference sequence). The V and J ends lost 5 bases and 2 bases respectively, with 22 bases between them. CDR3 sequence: CASSNTLIQGSAYEQYF. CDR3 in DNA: TGTGCCAGCAGCAACACCCTTATACAGGGAAGCGCCTACGAGCAGTACTTC.

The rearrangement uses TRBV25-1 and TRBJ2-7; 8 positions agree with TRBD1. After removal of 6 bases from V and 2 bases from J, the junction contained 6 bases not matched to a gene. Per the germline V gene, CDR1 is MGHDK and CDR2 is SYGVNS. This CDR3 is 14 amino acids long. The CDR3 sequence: CASRPGQEPYEQYF. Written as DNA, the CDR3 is TGTGCCAGCAGGCCGGGACAGGAGCCCTACGAGCAGTACTTC.

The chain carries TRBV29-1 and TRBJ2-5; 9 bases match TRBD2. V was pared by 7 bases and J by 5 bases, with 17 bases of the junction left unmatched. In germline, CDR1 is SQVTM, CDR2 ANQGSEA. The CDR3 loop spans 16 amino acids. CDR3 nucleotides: TGCAGCGCTCAAAAGACTAGCGGAGGGCCGGATGAGACCCAGTACTTC. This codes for CSAQKTSGGPDETQYF.

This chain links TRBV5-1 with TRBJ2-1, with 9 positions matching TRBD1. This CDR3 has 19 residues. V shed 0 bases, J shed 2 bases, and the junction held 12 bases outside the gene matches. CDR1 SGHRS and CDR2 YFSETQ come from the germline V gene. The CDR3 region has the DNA TGCGCCAGCAGCTTGGAGGGACAGGGTACTAGGACCACCTACAATGAGCAGTTCTTC. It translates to CASSLEGQGTRTTYNEQFF. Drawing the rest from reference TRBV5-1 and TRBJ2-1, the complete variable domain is KAGVTQTPRYLIKTRGQQVTLSCSPISGHRSVSWYQQTPGQGLQFLFEYFSETQRNKGNFPGRFSGRQFSNSRSEMNVSTLELGDSALYLCASSLEGQGTRTTYNEQFFGPGTRLTVL.

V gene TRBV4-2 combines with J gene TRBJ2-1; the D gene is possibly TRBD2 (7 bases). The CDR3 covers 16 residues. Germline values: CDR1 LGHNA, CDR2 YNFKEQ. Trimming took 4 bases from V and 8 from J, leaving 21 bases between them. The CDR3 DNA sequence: TGTGCCAGCAGCCTAAGAAAGAGGGAGGGGGTATATGAGCAGTTCTTC. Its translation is CASSLRKREGVYEQFF.

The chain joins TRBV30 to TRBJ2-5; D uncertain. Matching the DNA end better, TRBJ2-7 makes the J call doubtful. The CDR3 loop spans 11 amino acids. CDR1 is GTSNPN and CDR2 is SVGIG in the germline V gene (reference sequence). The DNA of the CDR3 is TGTGCCTGGAAACGCTCCTACGAGCAGTACTTC. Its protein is CAWKRSYEQYF.

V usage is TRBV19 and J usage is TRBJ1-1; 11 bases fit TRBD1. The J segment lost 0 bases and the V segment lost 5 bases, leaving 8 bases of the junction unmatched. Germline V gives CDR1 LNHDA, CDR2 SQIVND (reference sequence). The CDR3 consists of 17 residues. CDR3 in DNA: TGTGCCAGTAGTTCGGACAGGGGGCTGTCCATGAACACTGAAGCTTTCTTT. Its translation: CASSSDRGLSMNTEAFF. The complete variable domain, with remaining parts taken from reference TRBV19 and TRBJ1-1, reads DGGITQSPKYLFRKEGQNVTLSCEQNLNHDAMYWYRQDPGQGLRLIYYSQIVNDFQKGDIAEGYSVSREKKESFPLTVTSAQKNPTAFYLCASSSDRGLSMNTEAFFGQGTRLTVV.

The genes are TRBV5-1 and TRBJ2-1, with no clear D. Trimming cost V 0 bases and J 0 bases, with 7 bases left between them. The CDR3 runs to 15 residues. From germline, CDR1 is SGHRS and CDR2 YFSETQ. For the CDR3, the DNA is TGCGCCAGCAGCTTGGACAGTAGCTCCTACAATGAGCAGTTCTTC. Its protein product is CASSLDSSSYNEQFF.

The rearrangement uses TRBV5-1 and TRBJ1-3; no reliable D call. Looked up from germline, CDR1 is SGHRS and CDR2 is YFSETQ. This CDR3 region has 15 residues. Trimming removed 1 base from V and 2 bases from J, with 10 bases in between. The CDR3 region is CASSLSGVAGNTIYF. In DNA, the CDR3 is TGCGCCAGCAGCTTGAGCGGGGTTGCTGGAAACACCATATATTTT.

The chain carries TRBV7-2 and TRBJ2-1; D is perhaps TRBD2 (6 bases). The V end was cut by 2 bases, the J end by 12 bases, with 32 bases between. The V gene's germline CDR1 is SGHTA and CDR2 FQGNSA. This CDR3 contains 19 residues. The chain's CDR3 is CASSLSASGYSSLGRGQFF. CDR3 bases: TGTGCCAGCAGCTTATCTGCTTCGGGCTACTCTTCTCTTGGGCGGGGGCAGTTCTTC.

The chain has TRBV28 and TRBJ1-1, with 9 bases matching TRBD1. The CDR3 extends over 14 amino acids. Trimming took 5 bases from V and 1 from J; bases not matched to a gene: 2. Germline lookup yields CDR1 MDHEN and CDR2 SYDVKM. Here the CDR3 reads CASSPGQGNTEAFF. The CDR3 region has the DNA TGTGCCAGCAGTCCGGGACAGGGGAACACTGAAGCTTTCTTT.

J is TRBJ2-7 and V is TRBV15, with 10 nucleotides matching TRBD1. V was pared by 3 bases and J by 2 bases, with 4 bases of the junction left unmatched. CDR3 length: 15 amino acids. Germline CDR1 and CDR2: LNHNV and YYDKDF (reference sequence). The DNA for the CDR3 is TGTGCCACCAGCAGTCCGGGACAGGGGCCCTACGAGCAGTACTTC. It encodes CATSSPGQGPYEQYF.

The CDR3 protein is CASSHRDRVNNEQFF. The CDR3 nucleotides read TGTGCCAGCAGCCACCGGGACAGGGTCAACAATGAGCAGTTCTTC. This chain uses TRBV11-2 with TRBJ2-1, with 9 bases fitting TRBD1. CDR3 length equals 15 residues. J gave up 5 bases and V 5 bases, and 7 bases lay outside the gene matches. Germline V CDR1 and CDR2: SGHAT, FQNNGV.

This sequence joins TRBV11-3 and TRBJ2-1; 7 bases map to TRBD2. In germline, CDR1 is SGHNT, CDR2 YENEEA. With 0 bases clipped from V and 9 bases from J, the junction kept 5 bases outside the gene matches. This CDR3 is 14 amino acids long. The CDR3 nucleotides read TGTGCCAGCAGCTTAGACGGCGGGAGTGGTGAGCAGTTCTTC. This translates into CASSLDGGSGEQFF.

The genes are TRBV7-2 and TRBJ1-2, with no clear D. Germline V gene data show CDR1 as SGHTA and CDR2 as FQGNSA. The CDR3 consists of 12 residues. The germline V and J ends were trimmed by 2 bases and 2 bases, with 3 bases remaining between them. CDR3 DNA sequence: TGTGCCAGCAGCTTACGGAACTATGGCTACACCTTC. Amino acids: CASSLRNYGYTF.

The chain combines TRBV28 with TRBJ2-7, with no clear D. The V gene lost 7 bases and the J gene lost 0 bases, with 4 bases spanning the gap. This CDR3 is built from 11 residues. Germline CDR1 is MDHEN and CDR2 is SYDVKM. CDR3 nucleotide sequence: TGTGCCAGCACCCGCTCCTACGAGCAGTACTTC. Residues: CASTRSYEQYF. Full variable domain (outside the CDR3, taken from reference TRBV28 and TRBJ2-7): DVKVTQSSRYLVKRTGEKVFLECVQDMDHENMFWYRQDPGLGLRLIYFSYDVKMKEKGDIPEGYSVSREKKERFSLILESASTNQTSMYLCASTRSYEQYFGPGTRLTVT.

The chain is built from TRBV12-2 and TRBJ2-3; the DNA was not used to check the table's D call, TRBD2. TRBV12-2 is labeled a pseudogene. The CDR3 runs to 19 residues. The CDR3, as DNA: TGTGCAAGTCGCTTCCTAGCCCTCCCTAGCGGGAGGAGCACAGATACGCAGTATTTT. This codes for CASRFLALPSGRSTDTQYF.

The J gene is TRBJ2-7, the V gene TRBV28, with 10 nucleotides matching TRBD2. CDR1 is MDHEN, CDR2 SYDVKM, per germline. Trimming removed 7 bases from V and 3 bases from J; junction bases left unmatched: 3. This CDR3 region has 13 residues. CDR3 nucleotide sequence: TGTGCCAGCAAAAGCGGGAGGGGCTACGAGCAGTACTTC. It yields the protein CASKSGRGYEQYF. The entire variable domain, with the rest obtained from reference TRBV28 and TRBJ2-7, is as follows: DVKVTQSSRYLVKRTGEKVFLECVQDMDHENMFWYRQDPGLGLRLIYFSYDVKMKEKGDIPEGYSVSREKKERFSLILESASTNQTSMYLCASKSGRGYEQYFGPGTRLTVT.

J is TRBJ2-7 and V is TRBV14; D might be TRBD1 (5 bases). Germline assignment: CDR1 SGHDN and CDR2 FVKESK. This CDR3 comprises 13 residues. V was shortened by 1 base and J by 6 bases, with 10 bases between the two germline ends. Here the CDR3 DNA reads TGTGCCAGCAGCCAAGTTCCCCAGGGCGAGCAGTACTTC. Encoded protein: CASSQVPQGEQYF.

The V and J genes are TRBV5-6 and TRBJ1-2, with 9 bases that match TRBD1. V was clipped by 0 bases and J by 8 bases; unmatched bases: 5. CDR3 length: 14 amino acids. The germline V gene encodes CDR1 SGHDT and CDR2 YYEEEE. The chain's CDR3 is CASSLDRGLRGYTF. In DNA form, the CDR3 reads TGTGCCAGCAGCTTGGACAGGGGGCTTAGGGGCTACACCTTC.

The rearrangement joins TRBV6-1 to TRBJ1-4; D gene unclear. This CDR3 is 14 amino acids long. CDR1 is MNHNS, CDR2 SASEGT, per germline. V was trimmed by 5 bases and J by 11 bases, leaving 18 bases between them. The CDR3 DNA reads TGTGCCAGCAGTTCTCGTCGGGAGGGTTGGAAACTGTTTTTT. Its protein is CASSSRREGWKLFF.